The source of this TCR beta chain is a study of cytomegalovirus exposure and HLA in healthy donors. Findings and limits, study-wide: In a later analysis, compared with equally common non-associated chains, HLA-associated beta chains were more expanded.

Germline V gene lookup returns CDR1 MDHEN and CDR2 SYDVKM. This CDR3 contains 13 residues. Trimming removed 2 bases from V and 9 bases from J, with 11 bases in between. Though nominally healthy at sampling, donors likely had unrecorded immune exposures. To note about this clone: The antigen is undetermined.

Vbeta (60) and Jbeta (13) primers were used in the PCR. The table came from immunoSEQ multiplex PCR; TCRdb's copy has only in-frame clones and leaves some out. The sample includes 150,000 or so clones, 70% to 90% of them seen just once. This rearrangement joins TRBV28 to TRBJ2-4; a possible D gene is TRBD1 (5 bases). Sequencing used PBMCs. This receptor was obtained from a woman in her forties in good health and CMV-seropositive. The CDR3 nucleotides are TGTGCCAGCAGTTTACGCCAAGGGGCCATTCAGTACTTC. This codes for CASSLRQGAIQYF.